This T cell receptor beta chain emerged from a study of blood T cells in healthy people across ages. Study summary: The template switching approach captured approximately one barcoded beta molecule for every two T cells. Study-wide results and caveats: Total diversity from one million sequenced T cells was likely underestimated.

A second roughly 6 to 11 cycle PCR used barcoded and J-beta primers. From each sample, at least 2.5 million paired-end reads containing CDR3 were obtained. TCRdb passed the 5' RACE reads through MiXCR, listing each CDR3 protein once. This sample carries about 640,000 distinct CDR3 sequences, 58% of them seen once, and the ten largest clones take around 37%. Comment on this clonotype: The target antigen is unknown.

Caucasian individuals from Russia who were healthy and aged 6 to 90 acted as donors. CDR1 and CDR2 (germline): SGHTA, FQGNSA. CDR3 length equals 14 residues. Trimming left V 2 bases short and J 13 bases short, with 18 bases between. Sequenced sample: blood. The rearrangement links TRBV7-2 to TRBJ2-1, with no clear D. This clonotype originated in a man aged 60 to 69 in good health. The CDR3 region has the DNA TGTGCCAGCAGCTTAAGAAATACACAAGAGACCCAGTTCTTC. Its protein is CASSLRNTQETQFF.